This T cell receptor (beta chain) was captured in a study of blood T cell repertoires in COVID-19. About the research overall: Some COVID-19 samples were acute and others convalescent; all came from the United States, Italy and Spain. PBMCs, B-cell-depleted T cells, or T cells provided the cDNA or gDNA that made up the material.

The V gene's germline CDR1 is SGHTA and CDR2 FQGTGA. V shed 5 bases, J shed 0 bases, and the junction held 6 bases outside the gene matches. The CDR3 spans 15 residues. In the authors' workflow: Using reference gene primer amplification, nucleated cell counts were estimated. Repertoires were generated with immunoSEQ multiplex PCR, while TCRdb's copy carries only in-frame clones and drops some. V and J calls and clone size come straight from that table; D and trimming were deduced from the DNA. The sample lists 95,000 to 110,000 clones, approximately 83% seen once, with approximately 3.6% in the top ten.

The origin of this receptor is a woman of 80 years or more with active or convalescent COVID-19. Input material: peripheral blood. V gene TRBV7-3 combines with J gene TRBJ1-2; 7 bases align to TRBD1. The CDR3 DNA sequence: TGTGCCAGCAGCCCGGGGACAGATGCTAACTATGGCTACACCTTC. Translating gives CASSPGTDANYGYTF.